The clone carrying this TCR beta chain has ten or more counts. The antigen remains unidentified. This sample is part of a study of CD8 T cells in ankylosing spondylitis. Germline V lookup: CDR1 LGHDT, CDR2 YNNKEL (reference sequence). The CDR3 runs to 14 residues. V dropped 1 base and J dropped 7 bases, with 11 bases sitting between them. Libraries of TCR beta came from quantitative 5'-RACE with molecular barcodes. TCRdb ran MiXCR on the 5' RACE reads and lists one entry per CDR3 protein. The sample has under 300,000 distinct CDR3 sequences, roughly a tenth seen once; the top ten hold 6% to 7.5%. Study-wide results and caveats: Researchers report that disease-linked clones proved CD8+ and relatively rare in peripheral blood. Reports of some motif variants in reactive arthritis synovial fluid and blood predate this one.

This receptor was obtained from a male donor with ankylosing spondylitis or in good health (not recorded which). Sequenced material: blood, either unsorted or a sorted T cell fraction (not recorded which). V gene TRBV3-1 combines with J gene TRBJ2-1; tentative D call: TRBD2 (6 bases). Here the CDR3 DNA reads TGTGCCAGCAGCCAAGTCGGAGGGAAAAATGAGCAGTTCTTC. Translation gives CASSQVGGKNEQFF.